What follows are 14 T cell receptor beta chains derived from one specimen sequenced in a study of cytomegalovirus exposure and HLA in healthy donors. Amplification used 60 Vbeta primers and 13 Jbeta primers. Some clones are missing from TCRdb's copy, which holds only in-frame ones; the method was immunoSEQ multiplex PCR. This table holds some 130,000 clones, 70% to 80% found once. The material sequenced was PBMCs. Receptors were obtained from a female donor in good health and CMV-seronegative.

The V gene is TRBV4-1, the J gene TRBJ2-1; maybe TRBD2 (5 bases). The CDR3 runs 16 residues. Trimming stripped 4 bases from V and 8 bases from J, with 21 bases between. The V gene's germline CDR1 is MGHRA and CDR2 YSYEKL. The DNA of the CDR3 is TGCGCCAGCAGCCCAAGCCCGGGAAGGAGTAACGATGAGCAGTTCTTC. Its protein product is CASSPSPGRSNDEQFF.

The gene calls are TRBV7-3 and TRBJ1-1; D remains ambiguous. Deletions cut 1 base from V and 2 bases from J, with 11 bases between. The CDR3 contains 15 residues. Germline assignment: CDR1 SGHTA and CDR2 FQGTGA. The chain's CDR3 is CASSLRAQTNTEAFF. The CDR3 nucleotides are TGTGCCAGCAGCTTAAGGGCGCAAACAAACACTGAAGCTTTCTTT. The full variable domain, completed using reference TRBV7-3 and TRBJ1-1, is GAGVSQTPSNKVTEKGKYVELRCDPISGHTALYWYRQSLGQGPEFLIYFQGTGAADDSGLPNDRFFAVRPEGSVSTLKIQRTERGDSAVYLCASSLRAQTNTEAFFGQGTRLTVV.

V is TRBV6-5 and J is TRBJ2-1; TRBD2 might be the D (5 bases). Looked up from germline, CDR1 is MNHEY and CDR2 is SVGAGI. The length of the CDR3 is 11 residues. Trimming removed 6 bases at V and 8 bases at J, with 8 bases between. As DNA, the CDR3 is TGTGCCAGCAGCGTCGGGGATGAGCAGTTCTTC. This encodes CASSVGDEQFF.

This chain uses TRBV30 with TRBJ2-5; D remains ambiguous. Germline V gene sequence: CDR1 GTSNPN, CDR2 SVGIG (reference sequence). The length of the CDR3 is 17 residues. V was clipped by 1 base and J by 2 bases, with 20 bases between them. CDR3 region: CAWSAIDIPQKQETQYF. Written as DNA, the CDR3 is TGTGCCTGGAGTGCCATAGACATACCCCAAAAGCAAGAGACCCAGTACTTC.

V gene TRBV28 combines with J gene TRBJ2-7; D not certain. Germline CDR1 is MDHEN and CDR2 is SYDVKM. The CDR3 consists of 10 residues. V was trimmed by 5 bases and J by 4 bases, leaving 3 bases between them. In DNA form, the CDR3 reads TGTGCCAGCAGTCGTTACGAGCAGTACTTC. It yields the protein CASSRYEQYF.

The chain links TRBV5-4 to TRBJ2-4, with 10 bases aligning to TRBD2. Germline V gives CDR1 SGHNT, CDR2 YYREEE (reference sequence). J gave up 0 bases and V 0 bases, and 0 bases lay outside the gene matches. CDR3 length equals 16 residues. CDR3 coding DNA: TGTGCCAGCAGCTTGGGACTAGCGGGAGCCAAAAACATTCAGTACTTC. As protein: CASSLGLAGAKNIQYF.

J is TRBJ1-2 and V is TRBV27, with D maybe TRBD1 (5 bases). The length of the CDR3 is 13 residues. Trimming left V 4 bases short and J 4 bases short, with 10 bases between. Germline V gene sequence: CDR1 MNHEY, CDR2 SMNVEV (reference sequence). The CDR3 nucleotides read TGTGCCAGCAGTTGGAAGGGGCTCTATGGCTACACCTTC. This codes for CASSWKGLYGYTF.

The rearrangement joins TRBV28 to TRBJ1-2; no definite D call. CDR1 and CDR2 from the germline V gene are MDHEN and SYDVKM. The length of the CDR3 is 14 residues. The germline V and J ends were trimmed by 7 bases and 1 base, with 13 bases remaining between them. The CDR3 DNA reads TGTGCCAGCAAACCGGACTTGGGTAACTATGGCTACACCTTC. The encoded protein is CASKPDLGNYGYTF.

V is TRBV11-2 and J is TRBJ2-5; D uncertain. Deletions cut 5 bases from V and 5 bases from J, with 6 bases between. The length of the CDR3 is 11 residues. The germline gives CDR1 SGHAT, CDR2 FQNNGV. Written as DNA, the CDR3 is TGTGCCAGCAGCATCAGGGAGACCCAGTACTTC. This translates into CASSIRETQYF.

The V gene is TRBV7-2, the J gene TRBJ1-2, with a tentative D call TRBD1 (6 bases). CDR3 length: 13 amino acids. V gave up 3 bases and J gave up 6 bases, with 11 bases separating them. The germline CDR1 and CDR2 sequences are SGHTA and FQGNSA. The CDR3 loop is CASSFLTGNGYTF. The CDR3 DNA is TGTGCCAGCAGCTTCCTTACAGGGAATGGCTACACCTTC.

The chain uses TRBV4-3 and TRBJ2-7; D is unclear. CDR1 LGHNA and CDR2 YSLEER come from the germline V gene. This CDR3 contains 14 residues. Trimming removed 0 bases from V and 4 bases from J, with 10 bases in between. The CDR3 is CASSQEPYGYEQYF. The DNA of the CDR3 is TGCGCCAGCAGCCAAGAACCATACGGGTACGAGCAGTACTTC.

The chain uses TRBV7-3 and TRBJ2-3; 8 bases map to TRBD2. The length of the CDR3 is 12 residues. Germline V gene lookup returns CDR1 SGHTA and CDR2 FQGTGA. V lost 5 bases to trimming and J lost 10 bases; unmatched junction nucleotides: 5. Written as DNA, the CDR3 is TGTGCCAGCAGCCGTAGCGGGGAAGCGCAGTATTTT. Its protein product is CASSRSGEAQYF.

In its sample, this clone was seen once. The chain uses TRBV5-4 and TRBJ2-5; D may be TRBD2 (5 bases). Germline CDR1 SGHNT, CDR2 YYREEE (reference sequence). Trimming pared 4 bases from V and 5 bases from J, leaving 18 bases between. This CDR3 comprises 15 residues. In nucleotides, the CDR3 is TGTGCCAGCAGCCCTGGAGGTTCTAGCTCGGAGACCCAGTACTTC. Its protein is CASSPGGSSSETQYF.

V is TRBV28 and J is TRBJ1-1, with 9 bases fitting TRBD1. Germline V gene lookup returns CDR1 MDHEN and CDR2 SYDVKM. After removal of 6 bases from V and 6 bases from J, the junction contained 14 bases not matched to a gene. The CDR3 runs to 16 residues. This chain's CDR3 is CASSLPADRGGPEAFF. The DNA for the CDR3 is TGTGCCAGCAGCCTCCCGGCGGACAGGGGAGGCCCTGAAGCTTTCTTT. Full variable domain (remainder filled in from reference TRBV28 and TRBJ1-1): DVKVTQSSRYLVKRTGEKVFLECVQDMDHENMFWYRQDPGLGLRLIYFSYDVKMKEKGDIPEGYSVSREKKERFSLILESASTNQTSMYLCASSLPADRGGPEAFFGQGTRLTVV.